The clone carrying this TCR beta chain was observed many times. The library tagged each cDNA molecule with unique molecular identifiers. TCRdb itself ran the RACE reads through MiXCR, one entry per CDR3 protein. The sample holds about 90,000 distinct CDR3 sequences, about 9% seen once. Noted time point: pre-sensitization, week 0. Treatment denoted: therapeutic diphenylcyclopropenone sensitization with weekly scalp DPC. Alopecia patients deemed DPC-suitable, aged 18 to 70, excluding pregnancy. The CDR3 runs to 14 residues. CDR1 and CDR2 from the germline V gene are SGHRS and YFSETQ. Trimming took 5 bases from V and 6 from J; bases not matched to a gene: 5. The record originates from a study of human T cells and chemical hapten exposure.

The sequence was obtained from a man in his forties with alopecia areata. Some clones in this sample may be carry-over from other donors' samples. This specimen consisted of whole blood, obtained in connection with sensitization to the hapten diphenylcyclopropenone (DPC). The chain uses TRBV5-1 and TRBJ2-1; 10 nucleotides agree with TRBD2. This CDR3 reads CASSILAGANEQFF. The CDR3 DNA is TGCGCCAGCAGTATTCTAGCGGGAGCCAATGAGCAGTTCTTC.